The sequence of this T cell receptor beta chain was determined in a study of T-cell memory formation after mild COVID-19. Study observations and caveats: Cross-reactive memory appears to have joined, as suggested by some responding clones showing up in pre-infection memory. Clones shrinking between day 15 and 85 showed a balanced CD4/CD8 split, and those that grew later tilted toward CD4+. The study found contracting CD4+ clones mainly in CM and EM and contracting CD8+ clones in EMRA. Confirmation of SARS-CoV-2 specificity was lacking for second-wave clones peaking day 37.

A remark on this clonotype: As yet, its antigen is unknown. At one end the junction does not follow the germline gene, possibly because of a read error.

TCRdb called the 5' RACE reads again in MiXCR, with one record for every CDR3 protein. The sample yields under 300,000 distinct CDR3 sequences, roughly a tenth seen once. This CDR3 spans 15 amino acids. The germline gives CDR1 LGHNA, CDR2 YSLEER. The rearrangement uses TRBV4-3 and TRBJ2-3, with a tentative D call TRBD1 (7 bases). The clonotype comes from a man between 18 and 29 years old who had mild COVID-19 (a few samples of this study predate the infection). Cell type and time point are not known. Sequencing was done on a sample of PBMCs or a T cell subset sorted from them (not recorded which). The CDR3 sequence is CASRQDGGGRDTQYF. As DNA, the CDR3 is TGCGCCAGCAGACAAGATGGAGGGGGCCGAGATACGCAGTATTTT.